This entry lists 21 T cell receptor beta chains sequenced from one sample in a study of read filtering for tumor transcriptome and immune sequencing. From approximately 430 ng of RNA, a library with molecular barcoded alpha/delta and beta/gamma adaptors was made. TCRdb reprocessed the reads with MiXCR, giving one entry per CDR3 protein. The sample has some 20,000 distinct CDR3 sequences, around 21% seen once. Sequenced material: a population of CD138-negative cells sorted from bone marrow. The receptors shown here come from a donor aged 40 or older with multiple myeloma.

A remark on this clonotype: One end of the junction does not line up with germline, which may come from a read error. The chain is built from TRBV20-1 and TRBJ1-2, with D perhaps TRBD1 (6 bases). The CDR3 runs 17 residues. Germline lookup yields CDR1 DFQATT and CDR2 SNEGSKA (reference sequence). This chain's CDR3 is CSARDRIMGGIGYDYTF. The CDR3 DNA reads TGCAGTGCTAGAGATCGGATAATGGGGGGCATTGGCTATGACTACACCTTC.

Notes on this clonotype: This may stem from a read error, because a much larger clone lies one nucleotide away. The J gene is TRBJ2-1, the V gene TRBV2; no clear D gene. The germline V and J ends were trimmed by 3 bases and 9 bases, with 18 bases remaining between them. CDR1 is SNHLY, CDR2 FYNNEI, per germline. The CDR3 spans 15 residues. In DNA, the CDR3 is TGTGCCAGCAGTGAGAATAGCAATGTTGGCAGTGAGCAGTTCTTC. It encodes CASSENSNVGSEQFF.

Many counts were recorded for this clonotype. The CDR3 spells CSARPLAGAQRTQYF. CDR3 DNA: TGCAGTGCTCGTCCTCTAGCGGGAGCCCAGAGGACCCAGTACTTC. The V and J genes are TRBV20-1 and TRBJ2-5, with 10 bases lining up with TRBD2. Germline CDR1 and CDR2: DFQATT and SNEGSKA (reference sequence). J was trimmed by 7 bases and V by 5 bases; bases with no gene match: 13. CDR3 length equals 15 residues.

This clonotype ranks as medium-sized. The chain recombines TRBV29-1 with TRBJ2-1; tentatively, D is TRBD2 (6 bases). Trimming removed 4 bases from V and 4 bases from J, with 17 bases in between. Germline-derived CDR1 and CDR2 are SQVTM and ANQGSEA. CDR3 size: 15 residues. The CDR3 region is CSVVGLAQVYNEQFF. The CDR3 DNA sequence: TGCAGCGTTGTAGGGCTAGCGCAAGTATACAATGAGCAGTTCTTC.

By sample fraction, this clonotype is medium-sized. The V gene is TRBV19, the J gene TRBJ2-7; no definite D call. Germline CDR1 and CDR2: LNHDA and SQIVND (reference sequence). Trimming cost V 6 bases and J 2 bases, with 11 bases left between them. CDR3 length equals 13 residues. The CDR3 nucleotides are TGTGCCAGTAGAGGCGGCGGAACCTACGAGCAGTACTTC. This sequence encodes CASRGGGTYEQYF.

The chain employs TRBV28 and TRBJ1-1; unclear D gene. The CDR3 has 13 amino acids. With 3 bases removed from V and 2 bases from J, the gap between germline ends came to 7 bases. Germline V gives CDR1 MDHEN, CDR2 SYDVKM. In DNA form, the CDR3 reads TGTGCCAGCAGTTTCACGCTTAACACTGAAGCTTTCTTT. It yields the protein CASSFTLNTEAFF. Combining the CDR3 with reference TRBV28 and TRBJ1-1 gives the whole variable domain DVKVTQSSRYLVKRTGEKVFLECVQDMDHENMFWYRQDPGLGLRLIYFSYDVKMKEKGDIPEGYSVSREKKERFSLILESASTNQTSMYLCASSFTLNTEAFFGQGTRLTVV.

Concerning this clonotype itself: A single base separates this from a much larger clone, so it may be a read error. The gene calls are TRBV6-2 or TRBV6-3 and TRBJ1-5; D call uncertain. The DNA end is a closer match to TRBJ2-3, so the J assignment may be wrong. Germline values: CDR1 MNHEY, CDR2 SVGEGT. CDR3 length equals 14 residues. Here the CDR3 DNA reads TGTGCCAGCAGTTACTCGCCGCGAAATCAGCCCCAGTATTTT. The encoded protein is CASSYSPRNQPQYF.

This clonotype was seen a handful of times. The rearrangement joins TRBV20-1 to TRBJ2-3; no firm D call. Germline loops: CDR1 DFQATT, CDR2 SNEGSKA (reference sequence). The CDR3 is 14 amino acids. Trimming took 2 bases from V and 6 from J, leaving 15 bases between them. Here the CDR3 DNA reads TGCAGTGCTAGACCCCGCCCGACGTTGGATACGCAGTATTTT. It codes for CSARPRPTLDTQYF.

This clonotype was found many times. This rearrangement joins TRBV12-3 or TRBV12-4 to TRBJ1-5; 7 bases fit TRBD1. The CDR3 spans 12 residues. Germline trimming cut 5 bases from V and 7 bases from J; bases unmatched to any gene: 2. CDR3 in amino acids: CASSTGEQPQHF. The CDR3 DNA reads as TGTGCCAGCAGTACAGGGGAGCAGCCCCAGCATTTT.

This clonotype has at least ten counts. V gene TRBV19 combines with J gene TRBJ1-1; D is possibly TRBD1 (6 bases). Trimming stripped 7 bases from V and 1 base from J, with 13 bases between. The V gene's germline CDR1 is LNHDA and CDR2 SQIVND (reference sequence). The CDR3 has 14 amino acids. The CDR3 sequence is CASTLQGTNTEAFF. CDR3 nucleotides: TGTGCCAGTACCCTACAGGGAACGAACACTGAAGCTTTCTTT.

This clonotype has ten or more counts. The chain is built from TRBV2 and TRBJ2-7; D call uncertain. Germline V gives CDR1 SNHLY, CDR2 FYNNEI. This CDR3 contains 11 residues. The V and J ends lost 4 bases and 3 bases respectively, with 4 bases between them. The CDR3 protein is CASSGGYEQYF. The CDR3 DNA reads TGTGCCAGCAGTGGGGGCTACGAGCAGTACTTC.

V is TRBV20-1 and J is TRBJ1-3; 11 bases are shared with TRBD1. The germline V gene encodes CDR1 DFQATT and CDR2 SNEGSKA (reference sequence). Germline trimming cut 4 bases from V and 9 bases from J; bases unmatched to any gene: 5. The CDR3 contains 13 residues. The CDR3 protein is CSATGQGASTIYF. The CDR3 nucleotides are TGCAGTGCTACAGGACAGGGGGCAAGCACCATATATTTT.

The chain recombines TRBV5-1 with TRBJ1-5; 9 nucleotides match TRBD1. The CDR3 runs to 17 residues. CDR1 SGHRS and CDR2 YFSETQ come from the germline V gene. V was pared by 4 bases and J by 11 bases, with 19 bases of the junction left unmatched. CDR3 sequence reads: CASSQNTRDRVGSAQHF. CDR3 nucleotide sequence: TGCGCCAGCAGCCAGAATACCCGGGACAGGGTTGGATCAGCCCAGCATTTT.

This chain connects TRBV28 to TRBJ2-1; 8 bases line up with TRBD1. The CDR3 totals 15 residues. The junction had 7 bases not matched to a gene; V was cut back by 7 bases and J by 2 bases. Germline lookup yields CDR1 MDHEN and CDR2 SYDVKM. In DNA form, the CDR3 reads TGTGCCAGCACCCCCGGGACAGGTACCTACAATGAGCAGTTCTTC. It translates to CASTPGTGTYNEQFF.

V usage is TRBV30 and J usage is TRBJ1-3; no reliable D call. The CDR3 has 13 amino acids. Germline CDR1 GTSNPN, CDR2 SVGIG (reference sequence). Trimming removed 5 bases at V and 0 bases at J, with 8 bases between. For the CDR3, the DNA is TGTGCCTGGGCTGGACTCTCTGGAAACACCATATATTTT. It encodes CAWAGLSGNTIYF.

Comments on this clonotype: Germline is not matched at one junction end, which may reflect a read error. V and J are TRBV29-1 and TRBJ1-2, with TRBD1 matching over 7 bases. The CDR3 has 18 amino acids. Germline V CDR1 and CDR2: SQVTM, ANQGSEA. CDR3 sequence reads: CSIEDEGEGRGNRFGYTF. The CDR3 DNA follows: TGCAGCATTGAAGATGAAGGGGAGGGCAGGGGGAATCGGTTTGGCTACACCTTC.

The CDR3 here is CASSYTGTGEYEQYF. The CDR3 region has the DNA TGTGCCAGCAGTTACACTGGGACAGGGGAATACGAGCAGTACTTC. This chain links TRBV28 with TRBJ2-7; 10 bases are shared with TRBD1. Germline values: CDR1 MDHEN, CDR2 SYDVKM. This CDR3 has 15 residues. J was trimmed by 4 bases and V by 4 bases; bases with no gene match: 7.

This clonotype showed up many times. This chain connects TRBV2 to TRBJ2-1; TRBD2 matches at 7 bases. With V trimmed by 8 bases and J by 3 bases, 4 bases remained unmatched. This CDR3 contains 13 residues. The germline V gene encodes CDR1 SNHLY and CDR2 FYNNEI. This CDR3 is CASDLADYNEQFF. The CDR3 DNA sequence: TGTGCCAGCGATCTAGCGGACTACAATGAGCAGTTCTTC.

A word on this clonotype: A junction end diverges from the germline sequence, so it may reflect a read error. V gene TRBV28 combines with J gene TRBJ2-1; 9 nucleotides line up with TRBD2. Germline CDR1 is MDHEN and CDR2 is SYDVKM. This CDR3 spans 14 amino acids. CDR3 sequence reads: CTSKGLAGVHEQFF. The CDR3 DNA sequence: TGTACCAGCAAGGGGTTAGCGGGAGTTCATGAGCAGTTCTTC. Using reference TRBV28 and TRBJ2-1 for the parts outside the CDR3, the full variable domain is DVKVTQSSRYLVKRTGEKVFLECVQDMDHENMFWYRQDPGLGLRLIYFSYDVKMKEKGDIPEGYSVSREKKERFSLILESASTNQTSMYLCTSKGLAGVHEQFFGPGTRLTVL.

This chain joins TRBV29-1 and TRBJ1-1; no reliable D call. Trimming removed 6 bases from V and 0 bases from J, with 17 bases in between. Germline V gene lookup returns CDR1 SQVTM and CDR2 ANQGSEA. CDR3 length: 15 amino acids. The CDR3 is CSVQKLALMNTEAFF. The CDR3 coding sequence is TGCAGCGTACAAAAGCTAGCCTTAATGAACACTGAAGCTTTCTTT.

As to this clonotype: It may be a read error: a sequence one base away is much more abundant. The genes are TRBV10-2 and TRBJ2-2; TRBD2 is a possible D gene (6 bases). CDR3 length: 15 residues. Trimming pared 4 bases from V and 1 base from J, leaving 10 bases between. Germline V gene sequence: CDR1 WSHSY, CDR2 SAAADI. CDR3 bases: TGCGCCAGCAGTGTTGTCGGGAGGAACACCGGGGAGCTGTTTTTT. This sequence encodes CASSVVGRNTGELFF.